The 6 T cell receptor beta chains in this list originate from one sample, sequenced in a study of low-dose radiotherapy and immunotherapy resistance in tumors. TRAV- and TRBV-specific primers, spanning alpha and beta chains, primed first-strand cDNA. PCR amplification of the TCRs was performed with Phusion for 20 PCR cycles, and it relied on a constant-region primer together with a V-primer adapter. Each CDR3 protein gets one entry after TCRdb re-called the reads with MiXCR. The sample has about 60,000 distinct CDR3 sequences, around 27% seen once. Time point specified: before trial treatment. This sample comprised PBMCs, obtained before treatment. The source is a male donor with prostate cancer.

The table lists this clonotype with a count of one. The gene calls are TRBV20-1 and TRBJ2-7; D may be TRBD1 (6 bases). CDR3 length: 14 amino acids. Trimming left V 0 bases short and J 7 bases short, with 16 bases between. CDR1 and CDR2 (germline): DFQATT, SNEGSKA (reference sequence). CDR3 amino acids: CSARDQTGRGEQYF. The CDR3 region has the DNA TGCAGTGCTAGAGATCAAACAGGGAGAGGAGAGCAGTACTTC.

Many counts were recorded for this clonotype. J is TRBJ2-5 and V is TRBV7-9; D gene unclear. Trimming stripped 5 bases from V and 3 bases from J, with 10 bases between. The germline gives CDR1 SEHNR, CDR2 FQNEAQ (reference sequence). The CDR3 covers 13 residues. The CDR3 DNA follows: TGTGCCAGCAGCCGCTTGCATGAAGAGACCCAGTACTTC. Amino acid sequence: CASSRLHEETQYF.

The table lists this clonotype with many counts. The chain employs TRBV5-1 and TRBJ2-1; 7 nucleotides line up with TRBD2. J lost 0 bases, V lost 0 bases, and 9 bases had no gene match. The CDR3 loop spans 18 amino acids. The germline CDR1 and CDR2 sequences are SGHRS and YFSETQ. CDR3 in DNA: TGCGCCAGCAGCTTGGCCTTGGCGGGGGTGAGCTCCTACAATGAGCAGTTCTTC. Translated, it gives CASSLALAGVSSYNEQFF.

This clonotype was counted only a few times. The CDR3 DNA reads TGTGCCAGCAGCTATCACCACCTCTCGGACTATGGCTACACCTTC. Translating it yields CASSYHHLSDYGYTF. V is TRBV3-1 and J is TRBJ1-2; D ambiguous. V shed 5 bases and J shed 3 bases, with 16 bases lying between them. Per the germline V gene, CDR1 is LGHDT and CDR2 is YNNKEL (reference sequence). The CDR3 extends over 15 amino acids.

The rearrangement joins TRBV27 to TRBJ2-1; TRBD2 agrees at 11 bases. The CDR3 extends over 16 amino acids. V shed 6 bases, J shed 8 bases, and the junction held 12 bases outside the gene matches. Looked up from germline, CDR1 is MNHEY and CDR2 is SMNVEV (reference sequence). The CDR3 here is CASRSSGRVLSDEQFF. CDR3 in DNA: TGTGCCAGCAGAAGTAGCGGGAGGGTCCTATCTGATGAGCAGTTCTTC.

There are many counts of this clonotype. The genes are TRBV20-1 and TRBJ2-1; TRBD2 agrees at 8 bases. This CDR3 has 15 residues. The germline CDR1 and CDR2 sequences are DFQATT and SNEGSKA (reference sequence). V lost 0 bases, J lost 7 bases, and 8 bases stayed unmatched. CDR3 DNA sequence: TGCAGTGCTAGAGATAGAGTAGCGGGACGTAATGAGCAGTTCTTC. Its translation: CSARDRVAGRNEQFF.